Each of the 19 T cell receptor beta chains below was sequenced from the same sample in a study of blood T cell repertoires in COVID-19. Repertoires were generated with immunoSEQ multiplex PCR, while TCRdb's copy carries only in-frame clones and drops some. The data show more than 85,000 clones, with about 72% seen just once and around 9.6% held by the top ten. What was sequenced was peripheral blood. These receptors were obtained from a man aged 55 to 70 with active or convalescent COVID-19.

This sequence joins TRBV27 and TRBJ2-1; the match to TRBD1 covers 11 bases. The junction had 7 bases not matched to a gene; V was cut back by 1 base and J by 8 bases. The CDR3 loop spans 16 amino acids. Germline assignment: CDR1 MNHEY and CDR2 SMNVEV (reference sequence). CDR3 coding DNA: TGTGCCAGCAGTTTATTATACCAGGGACAGGGGGATGAGCAGTTCTTC. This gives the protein CASSLLYQGQGDEQFF.

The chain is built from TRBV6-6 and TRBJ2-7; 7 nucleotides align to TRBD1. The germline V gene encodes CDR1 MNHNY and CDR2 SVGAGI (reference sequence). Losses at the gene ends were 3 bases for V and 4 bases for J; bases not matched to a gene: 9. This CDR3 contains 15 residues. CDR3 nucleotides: TGTGCCAGCAGTTATGGCGGAAGGGGGCGGTACGAGCAGTACGTC. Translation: CASSYGGRGRYEQYV.

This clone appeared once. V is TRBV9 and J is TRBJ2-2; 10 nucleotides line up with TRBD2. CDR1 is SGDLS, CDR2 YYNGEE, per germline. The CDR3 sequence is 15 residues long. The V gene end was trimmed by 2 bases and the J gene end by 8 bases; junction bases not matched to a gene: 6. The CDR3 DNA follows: TGTGCCAGCAGCGTGAGACTAGCGGGCGTGGGGGAGCTGTTTTTT. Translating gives CASSVRLAGVGELFF.

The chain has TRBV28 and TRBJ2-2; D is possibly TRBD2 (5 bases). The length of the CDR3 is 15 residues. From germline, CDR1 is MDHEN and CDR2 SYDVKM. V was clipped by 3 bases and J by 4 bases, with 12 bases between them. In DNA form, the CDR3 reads TGTGCCAGCAGTTTCTGGCGGAGGAGCACCGGGGAGCTGTTTTTT. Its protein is CASSFWRRSTGELFF.

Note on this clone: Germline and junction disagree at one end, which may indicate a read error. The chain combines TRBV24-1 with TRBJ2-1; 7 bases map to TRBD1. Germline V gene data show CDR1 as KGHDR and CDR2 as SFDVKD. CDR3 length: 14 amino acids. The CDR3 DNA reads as TGTGCCACCAGTTCCGGGACAGCCTATAATGAGCAGTTCTTC. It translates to CATSSGTAYNEQFF.

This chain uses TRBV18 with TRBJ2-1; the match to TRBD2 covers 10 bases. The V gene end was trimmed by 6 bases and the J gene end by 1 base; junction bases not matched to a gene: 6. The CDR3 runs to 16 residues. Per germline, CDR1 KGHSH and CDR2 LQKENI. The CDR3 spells CASSLRTSGSYNEQFF. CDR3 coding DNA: TGTGCCAGCTCCCTTAGGACTAGCGGTTCCTACAATGAGCAGTTCTTC. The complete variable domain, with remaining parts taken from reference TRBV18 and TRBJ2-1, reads NAGVMQNPRHLVRRRGQEARLRCSPMKGHSHVYWYRQLPEEGLKFMVYLQKENIIDESGMPKERFSAEFPKEGPSILRIQQVVRGDSAAYFCASSLRTSGSYNEQFFGPGTRLTVL.

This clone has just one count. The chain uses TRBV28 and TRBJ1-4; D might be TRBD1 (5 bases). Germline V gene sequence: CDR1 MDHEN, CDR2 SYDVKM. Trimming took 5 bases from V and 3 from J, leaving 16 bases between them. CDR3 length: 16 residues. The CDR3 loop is CASSLRQGGSNEKLFF. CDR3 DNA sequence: TGTGCCAGCAGTCTCCGTCAGGGAGGTTCTAATGAAAAACTGTTTTTT.

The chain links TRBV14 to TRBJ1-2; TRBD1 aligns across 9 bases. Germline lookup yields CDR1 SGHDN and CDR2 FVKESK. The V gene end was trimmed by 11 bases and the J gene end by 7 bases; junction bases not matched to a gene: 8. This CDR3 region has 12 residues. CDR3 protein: CALRQGGSGYTF. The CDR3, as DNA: TGTGCCCTCCGACAGGGGGGGAGTGGCTACACCTTC. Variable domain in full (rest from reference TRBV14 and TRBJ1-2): EAGVTQFPSHSVIEKGQTVTLRCDPISGHDNLYWYRRVMGKEIKFLLHFVKESKQDESGMPNNRFLAERTGGTYSTLKVQPAELEDSGVYFCALRQGGSGYTFGSGTRLTVV.

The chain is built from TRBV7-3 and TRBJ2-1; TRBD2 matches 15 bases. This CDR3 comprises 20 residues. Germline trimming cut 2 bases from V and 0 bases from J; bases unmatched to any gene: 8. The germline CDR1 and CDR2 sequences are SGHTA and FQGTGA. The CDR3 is CASSLRGTSGRPSSYNEQFF. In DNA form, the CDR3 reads TGTGCCAGCAGCTTACGCGGGACTAGCGGGAGGCCCAGCTCCTACAATGAGCAGTTCTTC.

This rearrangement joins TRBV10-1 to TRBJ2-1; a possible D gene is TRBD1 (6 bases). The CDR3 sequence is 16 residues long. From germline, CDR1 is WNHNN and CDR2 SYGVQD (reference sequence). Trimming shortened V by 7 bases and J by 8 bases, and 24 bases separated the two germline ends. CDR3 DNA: TGCGCCAGCACGCCCAGCACAGGGATCCCTTTGCATGAGCAGTTCTTC. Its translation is CASTPSTGIPLHEQFF.

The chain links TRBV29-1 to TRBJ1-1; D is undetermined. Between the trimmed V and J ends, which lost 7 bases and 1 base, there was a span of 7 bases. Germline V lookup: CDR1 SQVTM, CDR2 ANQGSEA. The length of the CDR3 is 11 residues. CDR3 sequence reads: CSALRNTEAFF. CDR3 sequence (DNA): TGCAGCGCCCTTCGGAACACTGAAGCTTTCTTT. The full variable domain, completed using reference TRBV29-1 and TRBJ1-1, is SAVISQKPSRDICQRGTSLTIQCQVDSQVTMMFWYRQQPGQSLTLIATANQGSEATYESGFVIDKFPISRPNLTFSTLTVSNMSPEDSSIYLCSALRNTEAFFGQGTRLTVV.

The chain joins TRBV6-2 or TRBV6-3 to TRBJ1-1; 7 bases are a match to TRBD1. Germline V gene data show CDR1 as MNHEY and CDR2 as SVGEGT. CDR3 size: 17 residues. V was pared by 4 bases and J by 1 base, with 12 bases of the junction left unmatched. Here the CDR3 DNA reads TGTGCCAGCAGTTCCATCCCCGGACAGGCAGCGAACACTGAAGCTTTCTTT. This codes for CASSSIPGQAANTEAFF.

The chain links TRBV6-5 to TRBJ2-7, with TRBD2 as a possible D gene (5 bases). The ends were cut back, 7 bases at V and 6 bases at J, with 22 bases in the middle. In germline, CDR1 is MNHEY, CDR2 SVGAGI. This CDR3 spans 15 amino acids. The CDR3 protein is CASMVTAGVDGEQYF. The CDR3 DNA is TGTGCCAGCATGGTTACAGCCGGGGTTGATGGCGAGCAGTACTTC.

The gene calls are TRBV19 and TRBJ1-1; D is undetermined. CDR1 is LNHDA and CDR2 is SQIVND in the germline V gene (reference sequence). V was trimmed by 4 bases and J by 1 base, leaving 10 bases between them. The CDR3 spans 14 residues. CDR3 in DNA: TGTGCCAGTAGTACGCCCGAGGGGAACACTGAAGCTTTCTTT. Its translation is CASSTPEGNTEAFF.

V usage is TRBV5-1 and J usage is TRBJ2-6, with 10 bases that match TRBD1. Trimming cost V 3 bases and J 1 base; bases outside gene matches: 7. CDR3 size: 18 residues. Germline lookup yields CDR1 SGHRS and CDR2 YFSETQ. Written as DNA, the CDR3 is TGCGCCAGCAGCTCGGCCTTGGGACAGGGGTCTGGGGCCAACGTCCTGACTTTC. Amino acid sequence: CASSSALGQGSGANVLTF. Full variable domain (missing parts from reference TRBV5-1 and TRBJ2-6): KAGVTQTPRYLIKTRGQQVTLSCSPISGHRSVSWYQQTPGQGLQFLFEYFSETQRNKGNFPGRFSGRQFSNSRSEMNVSTLELGDSALYLCASSSALGQGSGANVLTFGAGSRLTVL.

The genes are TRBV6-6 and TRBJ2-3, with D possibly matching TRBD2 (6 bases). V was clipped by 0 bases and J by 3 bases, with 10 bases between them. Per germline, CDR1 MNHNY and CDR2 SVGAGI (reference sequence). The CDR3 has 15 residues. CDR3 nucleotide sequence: TGTGCCAGCAGTTACTCGGGGAGGAGGACAGATACGCAGTATTTT. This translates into CASSYSGRRTDTQYF.

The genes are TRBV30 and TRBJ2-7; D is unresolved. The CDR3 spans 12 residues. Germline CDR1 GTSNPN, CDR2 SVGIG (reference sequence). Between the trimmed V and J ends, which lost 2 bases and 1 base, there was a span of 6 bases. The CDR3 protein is CAWSPGSYEQYF. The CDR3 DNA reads TGTGCCTGGAGTCCGGGTTCCTACGAGCAGTACTTC. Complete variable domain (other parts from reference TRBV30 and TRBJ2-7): SQTIHQWPATLVQPVGSPLSLECTVEGTSNPNLYWYRQAAGRGLQLLFYSVGIGQISSEVPQNLSASRPQDRQFILSSKKLLLSDSGFYLCAWSPGSYEQYFGPGTRLTVT.

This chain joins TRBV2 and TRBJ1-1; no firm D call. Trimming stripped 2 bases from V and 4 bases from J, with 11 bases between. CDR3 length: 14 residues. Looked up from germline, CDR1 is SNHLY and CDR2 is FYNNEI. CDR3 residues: CASSENAVPTEAFF. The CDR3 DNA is TGTGCCAGCAGTGAAAATGCGGTACCCACTGAAGCTTTCTTT.

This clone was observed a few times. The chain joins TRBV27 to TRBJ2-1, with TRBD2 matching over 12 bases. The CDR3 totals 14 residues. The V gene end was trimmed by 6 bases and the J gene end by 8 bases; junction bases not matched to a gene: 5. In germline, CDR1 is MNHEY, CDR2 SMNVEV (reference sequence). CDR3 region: CASRKTSGSDEQFF. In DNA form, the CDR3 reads TGTGCCAGCAGAAAGACTAGCGGGAGTGATGAGCAGTTCTTC.